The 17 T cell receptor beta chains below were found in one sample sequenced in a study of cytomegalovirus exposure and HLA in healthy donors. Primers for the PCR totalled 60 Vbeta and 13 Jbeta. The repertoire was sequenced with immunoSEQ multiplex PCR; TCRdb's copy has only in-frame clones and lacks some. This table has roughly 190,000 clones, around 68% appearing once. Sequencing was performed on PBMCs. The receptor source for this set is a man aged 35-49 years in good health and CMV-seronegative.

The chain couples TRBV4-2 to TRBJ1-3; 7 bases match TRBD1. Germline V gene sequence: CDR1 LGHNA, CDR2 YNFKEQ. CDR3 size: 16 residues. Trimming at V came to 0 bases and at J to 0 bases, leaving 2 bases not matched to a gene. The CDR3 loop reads CASSQETGYSGNTIYF. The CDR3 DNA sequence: TGTGCCAGCAGCCAAGAGACAGGGTACTCTGGAAACACCATATATTTT.

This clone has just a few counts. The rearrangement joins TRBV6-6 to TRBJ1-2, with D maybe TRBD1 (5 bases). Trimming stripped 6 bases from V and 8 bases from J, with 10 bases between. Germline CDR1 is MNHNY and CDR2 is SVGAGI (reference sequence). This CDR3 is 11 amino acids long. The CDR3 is CASSPGQGYTF. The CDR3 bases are TGTGCCAGCAGCCCCGGACAAGGCTACACCTTC.

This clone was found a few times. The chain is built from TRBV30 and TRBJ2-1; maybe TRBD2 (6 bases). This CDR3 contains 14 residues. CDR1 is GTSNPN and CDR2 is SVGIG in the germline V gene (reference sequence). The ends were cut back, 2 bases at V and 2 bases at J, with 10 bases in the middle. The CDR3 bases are TGTGCCTGGAGTACGGGAGTTACCTACAATGAGCAGTTCTTC. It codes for CAWSTGVTYNEQFF.

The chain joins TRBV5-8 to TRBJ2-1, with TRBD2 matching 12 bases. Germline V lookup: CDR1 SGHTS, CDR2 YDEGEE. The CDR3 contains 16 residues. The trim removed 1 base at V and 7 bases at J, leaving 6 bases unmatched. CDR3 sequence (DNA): TGTGCCAGCAGCTTGATGTATACTAGCGGGGGGAATGAGCAGTTCTTC. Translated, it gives CASSLMYTSGGNEQFF. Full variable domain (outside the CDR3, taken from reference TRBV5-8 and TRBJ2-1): EAGVTQSPTHLIKTRGQQATLRCSPISGHTSVYWYQQALGLGLQFLLWYDEGEERNRGNFPPRFSGRQFPNYSSELNVNALELEDSALYLCASSLMYTSGGNEQFFGPGTRLTVL.

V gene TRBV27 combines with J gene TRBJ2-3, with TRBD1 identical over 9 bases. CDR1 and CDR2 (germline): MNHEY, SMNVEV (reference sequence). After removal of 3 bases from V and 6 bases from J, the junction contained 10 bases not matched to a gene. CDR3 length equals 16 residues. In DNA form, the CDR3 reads TGTGCCAGCAGTTTGTCTCTACAGGGGGCGATTGATACGCAGTATTTT. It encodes CASSLSLQGAIDTQYF.

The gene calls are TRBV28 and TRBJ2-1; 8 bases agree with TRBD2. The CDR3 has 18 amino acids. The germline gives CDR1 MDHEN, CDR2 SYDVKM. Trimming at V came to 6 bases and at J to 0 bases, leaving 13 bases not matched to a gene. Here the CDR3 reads CASRSGVAGSYSYNEQFF. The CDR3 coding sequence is TGTGCCAGCAGGAGCGGGGTAGCGGGGTCATACTCCTACAATGAGCAGTTCTTC. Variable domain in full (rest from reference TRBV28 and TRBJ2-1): DVKVTQSSRYLVKRTGEKVFLECVQDMDHENMFWYRQDPGLGLRLIYFSYDVKMKEKGDIPEGYSVSREKKERFSLILESASTNQTSMYLCASRSGVAGSYSYNEQFFGPGTRLTVL.

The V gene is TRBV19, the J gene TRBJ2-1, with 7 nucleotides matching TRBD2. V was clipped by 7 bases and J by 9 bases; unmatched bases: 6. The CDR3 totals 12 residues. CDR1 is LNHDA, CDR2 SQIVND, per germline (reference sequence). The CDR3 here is CASTITGGEQFF. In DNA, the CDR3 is TGTGCCAGTACCATAACGGGGGGTGAGCAGTTCTTC.

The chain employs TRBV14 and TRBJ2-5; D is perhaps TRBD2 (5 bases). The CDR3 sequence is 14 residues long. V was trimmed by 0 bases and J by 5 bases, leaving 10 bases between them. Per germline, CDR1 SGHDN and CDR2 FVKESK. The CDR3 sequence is CASSQDRASETQYF. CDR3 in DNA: TGTGCCAGCAGCCAAGATCGGGCTAGCGAGACCCAGTACTTC. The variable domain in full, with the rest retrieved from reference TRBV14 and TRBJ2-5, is EAGVTQFPSHSVIEKGQTVTLRCDPISGHDNLYWYRRVMGKEIKFLLHFVKESKQDESGMPNNRFLAERTGGTYSTLKVQPAELEDSGVYFCASSQDRASETQYFGPGTRLLVL.

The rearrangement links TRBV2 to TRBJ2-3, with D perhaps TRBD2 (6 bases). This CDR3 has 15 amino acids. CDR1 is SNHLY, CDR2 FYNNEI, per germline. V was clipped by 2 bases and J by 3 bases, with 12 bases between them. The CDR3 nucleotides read TGTGCCAGCAGTGAATTAAGGGCGGGAACAGATACGCAGTATTTT. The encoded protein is CASSELRAGTDTQYF.

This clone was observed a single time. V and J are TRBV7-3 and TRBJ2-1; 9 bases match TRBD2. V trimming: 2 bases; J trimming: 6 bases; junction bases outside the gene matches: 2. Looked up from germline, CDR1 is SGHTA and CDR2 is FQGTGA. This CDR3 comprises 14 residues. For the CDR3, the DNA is TGTGCCAGCAGCTTAGCGGGAGGGATCAATGAGCAGTTCTTC. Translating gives CASSLAGGINEQFF.

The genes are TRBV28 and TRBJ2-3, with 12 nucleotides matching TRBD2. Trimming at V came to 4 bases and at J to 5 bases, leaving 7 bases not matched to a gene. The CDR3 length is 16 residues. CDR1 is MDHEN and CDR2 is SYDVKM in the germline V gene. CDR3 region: CASSSPGLAGKDTQYF. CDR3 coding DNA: TGTGCCAGCAGTTCCCCTGGACTAGCGGGGAAAGATACGCAGTATTTT.

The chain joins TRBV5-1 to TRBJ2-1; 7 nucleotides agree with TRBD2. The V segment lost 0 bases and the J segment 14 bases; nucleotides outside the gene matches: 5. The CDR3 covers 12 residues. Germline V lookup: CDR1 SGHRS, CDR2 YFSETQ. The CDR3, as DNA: TGCGCCAGCAGCTTGGTCGGGGGGAGTGAGTTCTTC. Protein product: CASSLVGGSEFF.

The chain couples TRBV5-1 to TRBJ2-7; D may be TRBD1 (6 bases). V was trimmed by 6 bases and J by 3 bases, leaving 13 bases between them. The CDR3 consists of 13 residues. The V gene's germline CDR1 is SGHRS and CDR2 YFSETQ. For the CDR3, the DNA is TGCGCCAGCACAGAGACAGGAGTCTACGAGCAGTACTTC. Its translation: CASTETGVYEQYF.

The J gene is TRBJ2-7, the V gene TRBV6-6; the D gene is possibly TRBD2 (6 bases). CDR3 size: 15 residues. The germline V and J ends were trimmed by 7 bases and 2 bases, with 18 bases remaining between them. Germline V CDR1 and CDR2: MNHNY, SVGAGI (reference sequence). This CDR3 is CASTHLGGSTYEQYF. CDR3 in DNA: TGTGCCAGCACCCATCTTGGGGGGTCAACCTACGAGCAGTACTTC.

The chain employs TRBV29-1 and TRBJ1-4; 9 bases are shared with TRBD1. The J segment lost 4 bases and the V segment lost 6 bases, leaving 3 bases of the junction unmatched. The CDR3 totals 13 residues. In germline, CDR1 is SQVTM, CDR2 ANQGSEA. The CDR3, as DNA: TGCAGCGTCGGGACAGGGAGTAATGAAAAACTGTTTTTT. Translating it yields CSVGTGSNEKLFF.

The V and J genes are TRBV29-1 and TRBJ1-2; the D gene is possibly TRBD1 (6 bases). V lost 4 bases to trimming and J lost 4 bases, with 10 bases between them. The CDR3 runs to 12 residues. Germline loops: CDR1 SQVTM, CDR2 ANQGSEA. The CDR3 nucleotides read TGCAGCGTTGCAGGACAGAGCTATGGCTACACCTTC. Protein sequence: CSVAGQSYGYTF.

CDR3 residues: CASSGTGRTEAFF. CDR3 bases: TGTGCCAGCAGCGGTACAGGGCGCACTGAAGCTTTCTTT. The rearrangement links TRBV9 to TRBJ1-1, with D maybe TRBD1 (6 bases). V was cut by 3 bases and J by 4 bases, with 10 bases left in between. The CDR3 length is 13 residues. Germline V gene data show CDR1 as SGDLS and CDR2 as YYNGEE.